Detailed here is one T cell receptor (beta chain). The data originate from a study of shared clonotypes between healthy human individuals. Study-level background: The donor pool was made up of two women and three men aged 18 to 49.

Method: immunoSEQ multiplex PCR; TCRdb's copy keeps in-frame clones and lacks some. The data hold more than 1.2 million clones, with just under 99% observed a single time. V was clipped by 6 bases and J by 3 bases, with 17 bases between them. The CDR3 is 15 residues long. Germline values: CDR1 KGHSH, CDR2 LQKENI. The chain has TRBV18 and TRBJ2-5; perhaps TRBD2 as D (6 bases). The material sequenced was naive CD4+ T cells sorted from blood. Regarding subset: CD45RA+ positively selected. The origin of this receptor is a man aged 25-40 years in good health. CDR3 region: CASSLTRDFEETQYF. DNA of the CDR3: TGTGCCAGCTCCCTAACTAGGGACTTTGAAGAGACCCAGTACTTC.